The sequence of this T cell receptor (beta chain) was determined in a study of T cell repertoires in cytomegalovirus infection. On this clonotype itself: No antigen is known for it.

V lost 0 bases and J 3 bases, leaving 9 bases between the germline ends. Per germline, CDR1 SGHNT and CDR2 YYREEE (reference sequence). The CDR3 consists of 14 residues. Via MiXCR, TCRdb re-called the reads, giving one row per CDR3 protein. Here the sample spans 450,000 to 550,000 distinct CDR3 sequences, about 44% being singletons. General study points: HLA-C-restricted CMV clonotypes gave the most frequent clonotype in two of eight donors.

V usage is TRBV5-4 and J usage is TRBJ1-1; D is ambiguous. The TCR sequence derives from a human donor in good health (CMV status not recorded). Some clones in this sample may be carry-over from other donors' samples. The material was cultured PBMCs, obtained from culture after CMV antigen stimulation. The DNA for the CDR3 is TGTGCCAGCAGCTTGGGTCGCCGCGACACTGAAGCTTTCTTT. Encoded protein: CASSLGRRDTEAFF.